The 23 T cell receptor beta chains below come from one sample, sequenced in a study of shared clonotypes between healthy human individuals. Some clones are missing from TCRdb's copy, which holds only in-frame ones; the method was immunoSEQ multiplex PCR. Here the sample spans approximately 640,000 clones, less than 80% being singletons. Sequenced sample: memory CD4+ T cells sorted from blood. The subset denotes: CD45RA-negative fraction. The receptors stem from a woman in her 30s in good health.

J is TRBJ2-3 and V is TRBV29-1; D unresolved. Germline V lookup: CDR1 SQVTM, CDR2 ANQGSEA. The length of the CDR3 is 10 residues. Trimming took 6 bases from V and 0 from J, leaving 1 base between them. The CDR3: CSVSTDTQYF. As DNA, the CDR3 is TGCAGCGTCAGCACAGATACGCAGTATTTT.

This rearrangement joins TRBV7-9 to TRBJ2-2; 8 bases fit TRBD2. CDR3 length equals 15 residues. Germline-derived CDR1 and CDR2 are SEHNR and FQNEAQ (reference sequence). Trimming took 1 base from V and 5 from J; bases not matched to a gene: 3. The CDR3 DNA follows: TGTGCCAGCAGCTTAGACGGGAGGGAGACCGGGGAGCTGTTTTTT. Encoded protein: CASSLDGRETGELFF.

About this clone itself: The sample contains more than one DNA sequence encoding this CDR3. The genes are TRBV5-1 and TRBJ2-7; 7 bases match TRBD1. Trimming took 2 bases from V and 3 from J; bases not matched to a gene: 2. Germline assignment: CDR1 SGHRS and CDR2 YFSETQ. The CDR3 is made up of 13 amino acids. DNA for the CDR3: TGCGCCAGCAGCTTCACAGGGGTCTACGAGCAGTACTTC. Residues: CASSFTGVYEQYF.

The rearrangement links TRBV19 to TRBJ2-7, with D uncertain. CDR1 is LNHDA and CDR2 is SQIVND in the germline V gene (reference sequence). Trimming stripped 4 bases from V and 0 bases from J, with 13 bases between. This CDR3 region has 15 residues. The CDR3 DNA is TGTGCCAGTAGTAAGGGCCCTGTCAGCTCCTACGAGCAGTACTTC. It yields the protein CASSKGPVSSYEQYF. The entire variable domain, with the rest obtained from reference TRBV19 and TRBJ2-7, is as follows: DGGITQSPKYLFRKEGQNVTLSCEQNLNHDAMYWYRQDPGQGLRLIYYSQIVNDFQKGDIAEGYSVSREKKESFPLTVTSAQKNPTAFYLCASSKGPVSSYEQYFGPGTRLTVT.

The rearrangement links TRBV2 to TRBJ1-4; TRBD1 matches 11 bases. Germline trimming cut 7 bases from V and 8 bases from J; bases unmatched to any gene: 9. CDR3 length: 15 residues. Germline loops: CDR1 SNHLY, CDR2 FYNNEI. CDR3 sequence reads: CASTGPGQGGEKLFF. CDR3 nucleotide sequence: TGTGCCAGCACCGGACCGGGACAGGGGGGCGAAAAACTGTTTTTT.

The table lists this clone with a count of one. This chain links TRBV5-6 with TRBJ2-7; TRBD2 matches 9 bases. V trimming: 4 bases; J trimming: 1 base; junction bases outside the gene matches: 9. Germline V gene data show CDR1 as SGHDT and CDR2 as YYEEEE. CDR3 length equals 16 residues. In DNA form, the CDR3 reads TGTGCCAGCAGCCATTCCGGGACTAGCTTTTCCTACGAGCAGTACTTC. Translated, it gives CASSHSGTSFSYEQYF. The complete variable domain, with remaining parts taken from reference TRBV5-6 and TRBJ2-7, reads DAGVTQSPTHLIKTRGQQVTLRCSPKSGHDTVSWYQQALGQGPQFIFQYYEEEERQRGNFPDRFSGHQFPNYSSELNVNALLLGDSALYLCASSHSGTSFSYEQYFGPGTRLTVT.

The J gene is TRBJ1-5, the V gene TRBV5-1; 7 nucleotides line up with TRBD1. The germline gives CDR1 SGHRS, CDR2 YFSETQ. The ends lost 2 bases at V and 2 bases at J; junction bases unmatched: 1. The CDR3 is made up of 14 amino acids. The CDR3 DNA is TGCGCCAGCAGCTTCGGGACAGGCAATCAGCCCCAGCATTTT. Protein: CASSFGTGNQPQHF.

V and J are TRBV19 and TRBJ2-5, with TRBD1 identical over 7 bases. The CDR3 extends over 14 amino acids. Trimming took 4 bases from V and 5 from J; bases not matched to a gene: 7. From germline, CDR1 is LNHDA and CDR2 SQIVND (reference sequence). The CDR3: CASSTMTGSETQYF. The CDR3 nucleotides are TGTGCCAGTAGTACGATGACAGGGAGCGAGACCCAGTACTTC.

The chain employs TRBV10-3 and TRBJ1-2; 9 bases match TRBD1. Trimming took 6 bases from V and 6 from J; bases not matched to a gene: 5. Germline CDR1 is ENHRY and CDR2 is SYGVKD. This CDR3 spans 13 amino acids. The CDR3 sequence: CAIRPGQGNGYTF. In nucleotides, the CDR3 is TGTGCCATCAGACCGGGACAGGGAAATGGCTACACCTTC.

This clone has only a few counts. V and J are TRBV6-4 and TRBJ1-5; D possibly corresponds to TRBD1 (5 bases). Germline V lookup: CDR1 MRHNA, CDR2 SNTAGT. V lost 5 bases and J lost 4, with 15 bases in between. CDR3 length: 15 residues. CDR3 bases: TGTGCCAGCAGTTATCGGGACCAAGAAAATCAGCCCCAGCATTTT. Translating gives CASSYRDQENQPQHF.

J is TRBJ2-7 and V is TRBV2, with D possibly matching TRBD2 (5 bases). Between the trimmed V and J ends, which lost 7 bases and 5 bases, there was a span of 15 bases. This CDR3 is built from 13 residues. Germline V gene sequence: CDR1 SNHLY, CDR2 FYNNEI. The CDR3 loop reads CASKRDPSHEQYF. CDR3 bases: TGTGCCAGCAAGAGGGATCCGAGCCACGAGCAGTACTTC.

This chain uses TRBV5-4 with TRBJ2-7, with D tentatively TRBD2 (6 bases). The germline V gene encodes CDR1 SGHNT and CDR2 YYREEE (reference sequence). Trimming took off 0 bases at V and 3 bases at J, with 25 bases between the two ends. The CDR3 totals 19 residues. CDR3 region: CASSLAGLGRTSLDYEQYF. In DNA, the CDR3 is TGTGCCAGCAGCTTGGCAGGGCTCGGGAGAACCTCATTGGACTACGAGCAGTACTTC.

The genes are TRBV5-1 and TRBJ2-2, with 7 positions matching TRBD2. This CDR3 contains 17 residues. V was clipped by 6 bases and J by 3 bases; unmatched bases: 14. The V gene's germline CDR1 is SGHRS and CDR2 YFSETQ. CDR3 DNA: TGCGCCAGCACCCCAGCCCAGGGCGCGGGAGACACCGGGGAGCTGTTTTTT. It yields the protein CASTPAQGAGDTGELFF.

This clone was found once. The rearrangement links TRBV11-3 to TRBJ2-7; D tentatively reads TRBD1 or TRBD2 (6 bases each). The CDR3 contains 14 residues. Germline-derived CDR1 and CDR2 are SGHNT and YENEEA. The V and J ends lost 4 bases and 5 bases respectively, with 15 bases between them. CDR3 loop: CASSSEGRGDEQYF. As DNA, the CDR3 is TGTGCCAGCAGCTCTGAAGGAAGGGGGGACGAGCAGTACTTC.

CDR3 amino acids: CASSQGRGDEQFF. CDR3 nucleotide sequence: TGTGCCAGCAGCCAAGGGAGGGGGGATGAGCAGTTCTTC. The chain is built from TRBV14 and TRBJ2-1; D tentatively fits TRBD1 or TRBD2 (6 bases each). Germline lookup yields CDR1 SGHDN and CDR2 FVKESK. The CDR3 has 13 residues. V was trimmed by 1 base and J by 8 bases, leaving 9 bases between them.

This sequence joins TRBV5-4 and TRBJ2-3, with 7 bases that match TRBD2. The germline CDR1 and CDR2 sequences are SGHNT and YYREEE (reference sequence). This CDR3 comprises 15 residues. V shed 6 bases and J 2 bases; nucleotides not matched to a gene: 9. The CDR3 DNA is TGTGCCAGCACGAGGGAGGGAGCCTACACAGATACGCAGTATTTT. Translating gives CASTREGAYTDTQYF.

This chain joins TRBV29-1 and TRBJ2-2; 7 positions match TRBD2. Unmatched junction bases numbered 6, after V lost 4 bases and J lost 7 bases. Germline values: CDR1 SQVTM, CDR2 ANQGSEA. The CDR3 has 13 amino acids. The CDR3 here is CSVALAVDGELFF. CDR3 DNA: TGCAGCGTTGCCCTAGCGGTGGACGGGGAGCTGTTTTTT.

The V and J genes are TRBV10-3 and TRBJ1-1, with D uncertain. V was cut by 3 bases and J by 7 bases, with 9 bases left in between. There are 12 residues in the CDR3. The germline gives CDR1 ENHRY, CDR2 SYGVKD. The CDR3 DNA follows: TGTGCCATCAGTGAAGTGGAAGGTGAAGCTTTCTTT. Residues: CAISEVEGEAFF.

CDR3 DNA: TGTGCCAGCACCTCCGGACAGGGTGATAGAGCTTTCTTT. Amino acid sequence: CASTSGQGDRAFF. The rearrangement joins TRBV6-5 to TRBJ1-1, with 8 positions matching TRBD1. The CDR3 length is 13 residues. Germline V gives CDR1 MNHEY, CDR2 SVGAGI. Trimming removed 7 bases from V and 10 bases from J; junction bases left unmatched: 11.

This clone came up a few times. This chain joins TRBV5-1 and TRBJ2-7; 10 nucleotides match TRBD2. Germline CDR1 and CDR2: SGHRS and YFSETQ. CDR3 size: 13 residues. V dropped 5 bases and J dropped 2; count of bases not matched to a gene: 1. CDR3 region: CASRLAGPYEQYF. The DNA of the CDR3 is TGCGCCAGCAGACTAGCGGGACCCTACGAGCAGTACTTC. The whole variable domain, remainder taken from reference TRBV5-1 and TRBJ2-7, is KAGVTQTPRYLIKTRGQQVTLSCSPISGHRSVSWYQQTPGQGLQFLFEYFSETQRNKGNFPGRFSGRQFSNSRSEMNVSTLELGDSALYLCASRLAGPYEQYFGPGTRLTVT.

This clone was found a few times. The genes are TRBV6-1 and TRBJ2-7, with D perhaps matching TRBD1 (6 bases). V lost 0 bases and J lost 5, with 14 bases in between. The CDR3 length is 15 residues. CDR1 is MNHNS, CDR2 SASEGT, per germline. CDR3 nucleotide sequence: TGTGCCAGCAGTGAAGCACAGGGAAGGTACGACGAGCAGTACTTC. Residues: CASSEAQGRYDEQYF.

The chain has TRBV19 and TRBJ1-1; the match to TRBD1 covers 7 bases. The V and J ends lost 5 bases and 5 bases, in that order; junction bases with no gene match: 8. Germline CDR1 and CDR2: LNHDA and SQIVND (reference sequence). The CDR3 has 14 residues. The CDR3 nucleotides are TGTGCCAGTAGTCCGACAGGGTGGAGAACTGAAGCTTTCTTT. As protein: CASSPTGWRTEAFF. Filled out from reference TRBV19 and TRBJ1-1, the complete variable domain reads DGGITQSPKYLFRKEGQNVTLSCEQNLNHDAMYWYRQDPGQGLRLIYYSQIVNDFQKGDIAEGYSVSREKKESFPLTVTSAQKNPTAFYLCASSPTGWRTEAFFGQGTRLTVV.

The V call is TRBV29-1, the J call TRBJ1-2; D call uncertain. The CDR3 runs to 13 residues. Germline V gene sequence: CDR1 SQVTM, CDR2 ANQGSEA. Trimming took 7 bases from V and 8 from J, leaving 20 bases between them. The CDR3 coding sequence is TGCAGCGGGGCCAGGCAGTTAGAGGGAGGCTACACCTTC. It yields the protein CSGARQLEGGYTF.